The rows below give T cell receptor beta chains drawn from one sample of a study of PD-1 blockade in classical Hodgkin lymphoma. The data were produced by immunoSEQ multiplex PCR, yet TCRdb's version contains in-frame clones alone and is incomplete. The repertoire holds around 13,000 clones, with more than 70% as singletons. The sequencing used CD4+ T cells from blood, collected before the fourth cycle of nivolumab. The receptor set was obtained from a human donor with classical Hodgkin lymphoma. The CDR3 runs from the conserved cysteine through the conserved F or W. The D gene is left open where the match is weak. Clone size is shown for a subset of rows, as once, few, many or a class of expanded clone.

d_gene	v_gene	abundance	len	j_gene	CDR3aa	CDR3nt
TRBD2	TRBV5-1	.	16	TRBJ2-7	CASSLGLAGLSYEQYF	TGCGCCAGCAGCTTGGGGCTAGCGGGCCTATCCTACGAGCAGTACTTC
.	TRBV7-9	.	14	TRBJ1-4	CASSLAGAGEKLFF	TGTGCCAGCAGCTTAGCTGGGGCGGGGGAAAAACTGTTTTTT
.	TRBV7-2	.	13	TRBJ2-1	CASSLVSYGEQFF	TGTGCCAGCAGCTTAGTTAGCTACGGTGAGCAGTTCTTC
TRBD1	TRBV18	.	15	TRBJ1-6	CASSPDAGGGSPLHF	TGTGCCAGCTCACCAGACGCAGGGGGCGGTTCACCCCTCCACTTT
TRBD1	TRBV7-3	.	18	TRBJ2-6	CASSLKGIEGAGANVLTF	TGTGCCAGCAGCTTAAAGGGCATAGAGGGGGCCGGGGCCAACGTCCTGACTTTC
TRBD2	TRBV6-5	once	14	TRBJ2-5	CACRAGGPSETQYF	TGTGCCTGTAGAGCGGGAGGGCCGTCGGAGACCCAGTACTTC
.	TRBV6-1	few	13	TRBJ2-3	CASRADYTDTQYF	TGTGCCAGCAGGGCGGATTACACAGATACGCAGTATTTT
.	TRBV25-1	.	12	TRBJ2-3	CASSGTNPTQYF	TGTGCCAGCAGTGGGACTAATCCAACGCAGTATTTT
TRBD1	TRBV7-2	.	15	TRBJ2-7	CASSLGQGVIYEQYF	TGTGCCAGCAGCTTAGGACAGGGGGTTATCTACGAGCAGTACTTC
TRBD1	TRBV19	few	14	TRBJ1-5	CASSNQGANQPQHF	TGTGCCAGTAGTAATCAGGGGGCAAATCAGCCCCAGCATTTT
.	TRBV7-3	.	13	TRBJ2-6	CASSSVGANVLTF	TGTGCCAGCAGCTCGGTTGGGGCCAACGTCCTGACTTTC
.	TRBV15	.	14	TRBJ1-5	CATSREPLFQPQHF	TGTGCCACCAGCAGAGAGCCCCTCTTTCAGCCCCAGCATTTT
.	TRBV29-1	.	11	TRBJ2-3	CSGILGDTQYF	TGCAGCGGGATACTGGGGGATACGCAGTATTTT
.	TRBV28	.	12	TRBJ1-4	CASRGTGFKLFF	TGTGCCAGCAGGGGGACGGGTTTTAAACTGTTTTTT
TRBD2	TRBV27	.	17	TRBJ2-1	CASSLSRTRSSYNEQFF	TGTGCCAGCAGTTTATCCCGGACTAGGAGCTCCTACAATGAGCAGTTCTTC
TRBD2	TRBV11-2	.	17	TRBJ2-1	CASSLGTLAGAYNEQFF	TGTGCCAGCAGCTTAGGAACACTAGCGGGAGCCTACAATGAGCAGTTCTTC
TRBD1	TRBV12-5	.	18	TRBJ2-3	CASGLVPDGTGGTDTQYF	TGTGCTAGTGGTTTGGTACCCGATGGGACAGGGGGCACAGATACGCAGTATTTT
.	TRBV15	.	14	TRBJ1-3	CATSPRVAGNTIYF	TGTGCCACCAGCCCCCGGGTCGCCGGAAACACCATATATTTT
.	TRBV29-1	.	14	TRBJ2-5	CSVGVAVQAKTQYF	TGCAGCGTTGGGGTGGCAGTTCAGGCAAAGACCCAGTACTTC
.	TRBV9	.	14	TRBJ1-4	CASSVDGLGEKLFF	TGTGCCAGCAGCGTAGACGGCCTGGGGGAAAAACTGTTTTTT
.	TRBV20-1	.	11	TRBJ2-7	CSARDSYEQYF	TGCAGTGCTAGAGATTCGTACGAGCAGTACTTC
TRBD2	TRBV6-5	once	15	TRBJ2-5	CASSSPSGGHETQYF	TGTGCCAGCAGCTCCCCTAGCGGGGGGCATGAGACCCAGTACTTC
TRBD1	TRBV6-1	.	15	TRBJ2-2	CASRVSGQGTGELFF	TGTGCCAGCAGAGTATCAGGACAGGGGACCGGGGAGCTGTTTTTT
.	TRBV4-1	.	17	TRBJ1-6	CASSRHHGQTNNSPLHF	TGCGCCAGCAGCCGGCATCACGGACAGACGAATAATTCACCCCTCCACTTT
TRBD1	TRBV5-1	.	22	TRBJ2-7	CASRGTAIAPGRSPTASYEQYF	TGCGCCAGCAGGGGGACAGCGATAGCACCGGGACGATCCCCGACCGCGTCCTACGAGCAGTACTTC
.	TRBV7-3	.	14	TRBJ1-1	CASSSAGSNTEAFF	TGTGCCAGCAGCTCGGCGGGCTCGAACACTGAAGCTTTCTTT
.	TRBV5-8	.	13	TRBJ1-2	CASSFGGRYGYTF	TGTGCCAGCAGCTTCGGGGGAAGGTATGGCTACACCTTC
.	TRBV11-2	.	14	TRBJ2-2	CASSSRPNTGELFF	TGTGCCAGCAGCTCCCGACCGAACACCGGGGAGCTGTTTTTT
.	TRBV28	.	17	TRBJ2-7	CASSLSFGGRHLYEQYF	TGTGCCAGCAGTTTATCGTTTGGCGGTAGGCACCTCTACGAGCAGTACTTC
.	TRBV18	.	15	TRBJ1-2	CASSPPSRALYGYTF	TGTGCCAGCTCACCACCTTCCAGAGCCCTCTATGGCTACACCTTC
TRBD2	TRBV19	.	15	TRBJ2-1	CASKTGLAGDNEQFF	TGTGCCAGTAAAACGGGACTAGCGGGAGACAATGAGCAGTTCTTC
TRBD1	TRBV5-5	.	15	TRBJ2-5	CASSLRTGEGETQYF	TGTGCCAGCAGCTTGAGGACAGGGGAAGGGGAGACCCAGTACTTC
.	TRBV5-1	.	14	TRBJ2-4	CASSLATSVDIQYF	TGCGCCAGCAGCTTGGCGACATCAGTTGACATTCAGTACTTC
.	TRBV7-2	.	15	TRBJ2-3	CASSSRRVRPDTQYF	TGTGCCAGCAGCTCGAGGAGGGTGCGGCCAGATACGCAGTATTTT
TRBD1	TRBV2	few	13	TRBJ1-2	CASRPGGGWGYTF	TGTGCCAGCAGACCAGGGGGCGGATGGGGCTACACCTTC
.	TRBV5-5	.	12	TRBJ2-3	CASSYMADTQYF	TGTGCCAGCAGCTATATGGCAGATACGCAGTATTTT
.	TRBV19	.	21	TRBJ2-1	CASSLDPLGTGWLAGQYEQFF	TGTGCCAGTAGTCTAGATCCCCTTGGGACAGGGTGGCTAGCGGGACAGTATGAGCAGTTCTTC
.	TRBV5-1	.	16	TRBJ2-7	CASSLLSGVGAYEQYF	TGCGCCAGCAGCTTGCTCTCAGGGGTAGGGGCCTACGAGCAGTACTTC
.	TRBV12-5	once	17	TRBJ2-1	CASGLVIKPDPYNEQFF	TGTGCTAGTGGTTTGGTAATCAAGCCCGACCCCTACAATGAGCAGTTCTTC
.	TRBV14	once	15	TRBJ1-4	CASSQEAGAGEKLFF	TGTGCCAGCAGCCAAGAAGCGGGGGCTGGTGAAAAACTGTTTTTT
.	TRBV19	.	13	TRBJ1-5	CASSNSGVQPQHF	TGTGCCAGTAGTAACTCGGGGGTTCAGCCCCAGCATTTT
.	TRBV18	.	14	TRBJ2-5	CASSPLGSRETQYF	TGTGCCAGCTCACCATTAGGAAGTAGAGAGACCCAGTACTTC